This T cell receptor beta chain was observed in a study of cytomegalovirus exposure and HLA in healthy donors. Study outcomes and limitations: Analyses of presence/absence relied on an assumption of roughly uniform sequencing depth across donors.

Germline V gives CDR1 SGHNT, CDR2 YYREEE (reference sequence). The CDR3 contains 15 residues. Trimming at V came to 3 bases and at J to 0 bases, leaving 3 bases not matched to a gene. Details on this clone: Its antigen is as yet unknown.

Both 60 Vbeta primers and 13 Jbeta primers went into the PCR. This table comes from immunoSEQ multiplex PCR, and its TCRdb copy is limited to in-frame clones, with some not included. The data hold more than 85,000 clones, with approximately 80% observed a single time. The chain combines TRBV5-4 with TRBJ2-7; 10 bases agree with TRBD2. The specimen sequenced was PBMCs. This clonotype was sampled from a male donor in good health and CMV-seronegative. The CDR3 DNA sequence: TGTGCCAGCAGCTCAGGGACTAGCGACTCCTACGAGCAGTACTTC. This gives the protein CASSSGTSDSYEQYF.